These 26 T cell receptor beta chains came from one sample sequenced in a study of human T cells and chemical hapten exposure. Sample time point: pre-sensitization, week 0. Treatment of the sample: therapeutic diphenylcyclopropenone sensitization with weekly scalp DPC. Using its own MiXCR run on the RACE reads, TCRdb lists one record per CDR3 protein. The sample lists about 300,000 distinct CDR3 sequences; around 5% were seen once. Sequencing used whole blood, obtained in connection with sensitization to the hapten diphenylcyclopropenone (DPC). The receptors were gathered from a woman under 30 with alopecia areata. Some clones in this sample may be carry-over from other donors' samples.

This clonotype has just a few counts. The chain joins TRBV7-2 to TRBJ2-3; the match to TRBD2 covers 7 bases. From germline, CDR1 is SGHTA and CDR2 FQGNSA. CDR3 length: 16 residues. Trimming took 5 bases from V and 8 from J; bases not matched to a gene: 16. DNA for the CDR3: TGTGCCAGCAGCCGACTCCCCCCTAGCGGAGCTGGTACGCAGTATTTT. Protein: CASSRLPPSGAGTQYF.

V usage is TRBV27 and J usage is TRBJ2-7, with 7 bases matching TRBD1. This CDR3 is built from 14 residues. Germline loops: CDR1 MNHEY, CDR2 SMNVEV (reference sequence). The ends lost 3 bases at V and 5 bases at J; junction bases unmatched: 7. The CDR3 DNA sequence: TGTGCCAGCAGTTTGACAGGGCCCAACCACGAGCAGTACTTC. Translating gives CASSLTGPNHEQYF.

This clonotype was observed a few times. In DNA, the CDR3 is TGTGCCAGCAGTGAGGCTAGCTCCTACAATGAGCAGTTCTTC. Translating gives CASSEASSYNEQFF. The J gene is TRBJ2-1, the V gene TRBV6-2 or TRBV6-3; D not resolved. CDR3 length: 14 amino acids. V was trimmed by 5 bases and J by 0 bases, leaving 8 bases between them. Germline-derived CDR1 and CDR2 are MNHEY and SVGEGT.

By its share, this clonotype is medium-sized. This chain links TRBV4-3 with TRBJ2-7; maybe TRBD1 (6 bases). The CDR3 is 15 residues long. Germline V lookup: CDR1 LGHNA, CDR2 YSLEER. The V end was cut by 1 base, the J end by 3 bases, with 13 bases between. CDR3 in DNA: TGCGCCAGCAGCCAAGTCGATGACAGGAGCTACGAGCAGTACTTC. This codes for CASSQVDDRSYEQYF.

The chain combines TRBV2 with TRBJ1-1; D not resolved. Deletions cut 1 base from V and 3 bases from J, with 12 bases between. CDR3 size: 15 residues. CDR1 SNHLY and CDR2 FYNNEI come from the germline V gene. The CDR3, as DNA: TGTGCCAGCAGTGAAGAGGGAGCTTGGGACACTGAAGCTTTCTTT. Translating it yields CASSEEGAWDTEAFF.

The chain joins TRBV6-5 to TRBJ1-6; a weak D match, TRBD1 (6 bases). Trimming took 0 bases from V and 10 from J, leaving 16 bases between them. This CDR3 region has 16 residues. Germline V gene data show CDR1 as MNHEY and CDR2 as SVGAGI. The CDR3 DNA reads TGTGCCAGCAGTTACTCGGTGGGGGGCAAGGGATCACCCCTCCACTTT. Protein product: CASSYSVGGKGSPLHF.

This chain uses TRBV6-5 with TRBJ2-7; perhaps TRBD2 as D (6 bases). The CDR3 covers 15 residues. V lost 2 bases and J lost 4, with 15 bases in between. CDR1 and CDR2 (germline): MNHEY, SVGAGI. The CDR3 nucleotides are TGTGCCAGCAGTTACCGCCGGGCGGGATATTACGAGCAGTACTTC. It translates to CASSYRRAGYYEQYF.

The table lists this clonotype with many counts. The chain has TRBV11-3 and TRBJ2-1, with D perhaps TRBD1 or TRBD2 (5 bases each). This CDR3 is built from 14 residues. CDR1 is SGHNT, CDR2 YENEEA, per germline. V was cut by 5 bases and J by 3 bases, with 11 bases left in between. This chain's CDR3 is CASSPGTIYNEQFF. CDR3 sequence (DNA): TGTGCCAGCAGCCCAGGGACCATCTACAATGAGCAGTTCTTC.

This clonotype showed up many times. V and J are TRBV12-3 or TRBV12-4 and TRBJ1-5; D gene unclear. V was trimmed by 3 bases and J by 5 bases, leaving 5 bases between them. The CDR3 length is 12 residues. CDR3 sequence reads: CASSFWDQPQHF. DNA of the CDR3: TGTGCCAGCAGTTTTTGGGATCAGCCCCAGCATTTT.

This clonotype was seen only a few times. The V and J genes are TRBV28 and TRBJ2-7, with D unresolved. Trimming took 2 bases from V and 10 from J, leaving 18 bases between them. The CDR3 has 14 residues. CDR1 and CDR2 (germline): MDHEN, SYDVKM. The CDR3 sequence is CASSLRRQVRLQYF. For the CDR3, the DNA is TGTGCCAGCAGTTTAAGGCGCCAGGTCCGCCTACAGTACTTC.

The chain links TRBV18 to TRBJ1-3; D perhaps matches TRBD1 (6 bases). The CDR3 covers 16 residues. V was cut by 2 bases and J by 1 base, with 12 bases left in between. Germline V gene data show CDR1 as KGHSH and CDR2 as LQKENI. The CDR3 protein is CASSPFDRTSGNTIYF. The CDR3 DNA reads TGTGCCAGCTCACCATTCGACAGGACGTCTGGAAACACCATATATTTT.

In its sample, this clonotype was seen a few times. The chain joins TRBV6-1 to TRBJ2-7, with 7 positions matching TRBD1. With 6 bases clipped from V and 3 bases from J, the junction kept 8 bases outside the gene matches. Germline V gives CDR1 MNHNS, CDR2 SASEGT. This CDR3 region has 14 residues. The CDR3 region has the DNA TGTGCCAGCAGCACCCCTAGGACAGGCTACGAGCAGTACTTC. Translating gives CASSTPRTGYEQYF.

In this sample, this clonotype turned up many times. The chain combines TRBV6-6 with TRBJ1-1, with a weak D call TRBD1 (6 bases). The germline gives CDR1 MNHNY, CDR2 SVGAGI (reference sequence). Trimming removed 2 bases at V and 4 bases at J, with 11 bases between. The CDR3 loop spans 14 amino acids. CDR3 residues: CASSYMGAGTEAFF. In DNA, the CDR3 is TGTGCCAGCAGTTACATGGGGGCGGGCACTGAAGCTTTCTTT.

This clonotype was found a few times. The chain links TRBV20-1 to TRBJ1-2; D possibly corresponds to TRBD1 (5 bases). V lost 1 base and J 2 bases, leaving 5 bases between the germline ends. Germline CDR1 is DFQATT and CDR2 is SNEGSKA (reference sequence). This CDR3 spans 12 amino acids. CDR3 bases: TGCAGTGCTAGAGGGGACAACTATGGCTACACCTTC. Amino acids: CSARGDNYGYTF.

This clonotype was counted a few times. V is TRBV7-2 and J is TRBJ1-4; no definite D call. CDR1 and CDR2 (germline): SGHTA, FQGNSA. Trimming removed 5 bases from V and 7 bases from J, with 11 bases in between. The CDR3 runs to 13 residues. The CDR3 loop reads CASSRNLGEKLFF. CDR3 coding DNA: TGTGCCAGCAGCCGGAATTTGGGTGAAAAACTGTTTTTT.

This clonotype was seen many times. This chain links TRBV20-1 with TRBJ1-4; no reliable D call. Germline V lookup: CDR1 DFQATT, CDR2 SNEGSKA (reference sequence). V lost 6 bases and J 4 bases, leaving 15 bases between the germline ends. The CDR3 length is 14 residues. In nucleotides, the CDR3 is TGCAGTGCGGATTCACGGGTGGATAATGAAAAACTGTTTTTT. Translating gives CSADSRVDNEKLFF.

This clonotype was seen at least ten times. V gene TRBV20-1 combines with J gene TRBJ2-3; 11 bases match TRBD2. CDR3 length: 15 residues. With 6 bases clipped from V and 6 bases from J, the junction kept 11 bases outside the gene matches. Per the germline V gene, CDR1 is DFQATT and CDR2 is SNEGSKA (reference sequence). The CDR3 sequence: CSAKNSGGATDTQYF. The CDR3 DNA follows: TGCAGTGCAAAGAATAGCGGGGGGGCCACCGATACGCAGTATTTT.

The sample holds many counts of this clonotype. The chain has TRBV4-3 and TRBJ1-1; D call uncertain. The ends were cut back, 0 bases at V and 3 bases at J, with 8 bases in the middle. The CDR3 runs 14 residues. CDR1 LGHNA and CDR2 YSLEER come from the germline V gene. The CDR3 DNA follows: TGCGCCAGCAGCCAAGATGCAGCCTACACTGAAGCTTTCTTT. It is translated as CASSQDAAYTEAFF.

The chain joins TRBV5-1 to TRBJ1-2; no clear D gene. CDR3 size: 12 residues. In germline, CDR1 is SGHRS, CDR2 YFSETQ. V dropped 0 bases and J dropped 13 bases, with 13 bases sitting between them. The CDR3: CASSLGQEGATF. CDR3 DNA: TGCGCCAGCAGCTTGGGGCAGGAAGGAGCCACCTTC.

The table lists this clonotype with a few counts. The gene calls are TRBV3-1 and TRBJ2-7; D is ambiguous. Trimming took 2 bases from V and 6 from J, leaving 5 bases between them. The germline V gene encodes CDR1 LGHDT and CDR2 YNNKEL (reference sequence). This CDR3 comprises 11 residues. This CDR3 reads CASSQFSEQYF. The DNA of the CDR3 is TGTGCCAGCAGCCAATTTTCCGAGCAGTACTTC.

This clonotype came up many times. The rearrangement joins TRBV6-5 to TRBJ2-7, with D possibly being TRBD1 (6 bases). The CDR3 sequence is 14 residues long. The germline V gene has CDR1 MNHEY and CDR2 SVGAGI. Trimming took 0 bases from V and 2 from J, leaving 8 bases between them. CDR3 sequence reads: CASSYSGGTYEQYF. CDR3 DNA sequence: TGTGCCAGCAGTTACTCTGGGGGCACCTACGAGCAGTACTTC.

The sample holds many counts of this clonotype. The gene calls are TRBV15 and TRBJ1-5; a possible D gene is TRBD1 (6 bases). The germline V and J ends were trimmed by 0 bases and 11 bases, with 17 bases remaining between them. The length of the CDR3 is 15 residues. CDR1 is LNHNV, CDR2 YYDKDF, per germline (reference sequence). CDR3 bases: TGTGCCACCAGCAGAGATTACTCGGGGGCCCTAGCCCAGCATTTT. Translation: CATSRDYSGALAQHF.

This clonotype was recorded a few times. The chain is built from TRBV7-3 and TRBJ1-2; D call uncertain. V was shortened by 5 bases and J by 8 bases, with 21 bases between the two germline ends. This CDR3 comprises 15 residues. Germline V gene data show CDR1 as SGHTA and CDR2 as FQGTGA. The CDR3 DNA reads TGTGCCAGCAGCCCAACCTTTGTTAACGTTGCCGGCTACACCTTC. This codes for CASSPTFVNVAGYTF.

This clonotype was picked up many times. The chain couples TRBV6-2 or TRBV6-3 to TRBJ2-7; D might be TRBD1 (6 bases). The CDR3 sequence is 13 residues long. V lost 4 bases and J lost 7, with 14 bases in between. Germline V gives CDR1 MNHEY, CDR2 SVGEGT. The CDR3, as DNA: TGTGCCAGCAGTTTGGACAGCCACTTGGAGCAGTACTTC. It codes for CASSLDSHLEQYF.

This clonotype showed up just a few times. The CDR3 sequence is CASSPPGGRDTQYF. The CDR3 nucleotides are TGTGCCAGCAGCCCCCCGGGGGGCCGAGATACGCAGTATTTT. The gene calls are TRBV7-2 and TRBJ2-3; D is possibly TRBD2 (7 bases). This CDR3 has 14 residues. Germline V gives CDR1 SGHTA, CDR2 FQGNSA. The ends were cut back, 5 bases at V and 5 bases at J, with 14 bases in the middle.

This clonotype was seen repeatedly, ten times or more. The V gene is TRBV29-1, the J gene TRBJ2-1; tentatively, D is TRBD1 (5 bases). Trimming took off 0 bases at V and 8 bases at J, with 11 bases between the two ends. Germline-derived CDR1 and CDR2 are SQVTM and ANQGSEA. This CDR3 contains 13 residues. The DNA for the CDR3 is TGCAGCGTTGAAGACCCAGGGAAGCATGAGCAGTTCTTC. The encoded protein is CSVEDPGKHEQFF.